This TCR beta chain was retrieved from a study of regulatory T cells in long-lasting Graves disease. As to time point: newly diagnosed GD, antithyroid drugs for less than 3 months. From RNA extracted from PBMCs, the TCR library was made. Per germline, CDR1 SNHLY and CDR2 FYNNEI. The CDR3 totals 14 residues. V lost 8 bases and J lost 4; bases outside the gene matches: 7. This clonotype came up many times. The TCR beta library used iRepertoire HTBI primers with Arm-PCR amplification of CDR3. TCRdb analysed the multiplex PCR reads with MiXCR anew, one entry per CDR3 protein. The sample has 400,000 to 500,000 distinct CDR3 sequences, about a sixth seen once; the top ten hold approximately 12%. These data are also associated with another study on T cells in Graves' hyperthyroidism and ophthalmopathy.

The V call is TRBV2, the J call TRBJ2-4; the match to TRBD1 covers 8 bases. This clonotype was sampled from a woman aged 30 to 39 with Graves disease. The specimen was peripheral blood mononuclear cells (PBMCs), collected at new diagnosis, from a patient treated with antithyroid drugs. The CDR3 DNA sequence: TGTGCCAGCGAGCCGGGACAGGAAAAAAACATTCAGTACTTC. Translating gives CASEPGQEKNIQYF.